Following are 18 T cell receptor beta chains from one sample sequenced in a study of cytomegalovirus exposure and HLA in healthy donors. Both 60 Vbeta primers and 13 Jbeta primers went into the PCR. Profiled with immunoSEQ multiplex PCR; TCRdb holds only in-frame clones, not every one. The repertoire consists of around 220,000 clones, with about 75% occurring once and the leading ten covering under 2%. The specimen sequenced was PBMCs. The receptors here all came from a woman aged 25 to 39 in good health and CMV-seronegative.

The gene calls are TRBV7-2 and TRBJ2-5; TRBD2 matches at 8 bases. Trimming took 0 bases from V and 2 from J; bases not matched to a gene: 5. The CDR3 length is 16 residues. CDR1 and CDR2 from the germline V gene are SGHTA and FQGNSA. As DNA, the CDR3 is TGTGCCAGCAGCTTAGCGCGGGGGGCCGCACAAGAGACCCAGTACTTC. It specifies CASSLARGAAQETQYF.

The V call is TRBV11-2, the J call TRBJ1-3; D call uncertain. The CDR3 extends over 14 amino acids. V was pared by 0 bases and J by 8 bases, with 11 bases between. Germline assignment: CDR1 SGHAT and CDR2 FQNNGV. The CDR3 loop reads CASSLDRTRDTIYF. Written as DNA, the CDR3 is TGTGCCAGCAGCTTAGACCGGACTAGGGACACCATATATTTT.

The chain links TRBV30 to TRBJ2-3; D is perhaps TRBD2 (5 bases). The CDR3 sequence is 15 residues long. With 4 bases removed from V and 2 bases from J, the gap between germline ends came to 16 bases. Per germline, CDR1 GTSNPN and CDR2 SVGIG (reference sequence). Here the CDR3 reads CAWTVSRGYTDTQYF. Written as DNA, the CDR3 is TGTGCCTGGACTGTATCTCGGGGATACACAGATACGCAGTATTTT.

The J gene is TRBJ1-4, the V gene TRBV27; 7 bases fit TRBD1. CDR1 and CDR2 (germline): MNHEY, SMNVEV (reference sequence). V was clipped by 3 bases and J by 6 bases; unmatched bases: 13. CDR3 length: 17 amino acids. CDR3 sequence (DNA): TGTGCCAGCAGTTTTGCCTTCGAGACAGGGAAGGATGAAAAACTGTTTTTT. Protein: CASSFAFETGKDEKLFF.

The rearrangement links TRBV5-1 to TRBJ2-2, with 8 bases identical to TRBD1. Germline CDR1 and CDR2: SGHRS and YFSETQ. Trimming at V came to 5 bases and at J to 1 base, leaving 4 bases not matched to a gene. The length of the CDR3 is 15 residues. As DNA, the CDR3 is TGCGCCAGCAGGAGGGGGACAGGGAACACCGGGGAGCTGTTTTTT. Translated, it gives CASRRGTGNTGELFF.

V gene TRBV18 combines with J gene TRBJ2-5; no clear D gene. The V gene lost 3 bases and the J gene lost 4 bases, with 9 bases spanning the gap. Germline loops: CDR1 KGHSH, CDR2 LQKENI. The CDR3 is 13 residues long. The CDR3 reads CASSPPRRETQYF. The CDR3 bases are TGTGCCAGCTCACCGCCTAGAAGAGAGACCCAGTACTTC.

V is TRBV2 and J is TRBJ1-1; a possible D gene is TRBD1 (5 bases). Germline V lookup: CDR1 SNHLY, CDR2 FYNNEI. Trimming removed 11 bases at V and 4 bases at J, with 11 bases between. The CDR3 sequence is 11 residues long. The CDR3 sequence is CAWKDTTEAFF. For the CDR3, the DNA is TGTGCCTGGAAGGACACCACTGAAGCTTTCTTT.

This clone has a single count. CDR3 coding DNA: TGTGCCGCAAGCCCGGGGGGGGCTGAAGCTTTCTTT. Its protein product is CAASPGGAEAFF. The rearrangement uses TRBV25-1 and TRBJ1-1; tentatively, D is TRBD1 (5 bases). Germline V gene data show CDR1 as MGHDK and CDR2 as SYGVNS. The CDR3 spans 12 residues. Trimming took off 11 bases at V and 6 bases at J, with 16 bases between the two ends.

DNA for the CDR3: TGTGCCAGCAGCCGCACAGGGGCCAACACTGAAGCTTTCTTT. This translates into CASSRTGANTEAFF. The chain joins TRBV5-6 to TRBJ1-1; TRBD1 agrees at 7 bases. CDR3 length: 14 residues. Germline V gives CDR1 SGHDT, CDR2 YYEEEE. The junction had 5 bases not matched to a gene; V was cut back by 4 bases and J by 2 bases.

CDR3: CASSFFVDPDTQYF. CDR3 DNA: TGTGCCAGCAGCTTTTTTGTAGATCCAGATACGCAGTATTTT. V is TRBV7-8 and J is TRBJ2-3; D ambiguous. This CDR3 has 14 amino acids. Between the trimmed V and J ends, which lost 3 bases and 4 bases, there was a span of 11 bases. Germline CDR1 SGHVS, CDR2 FQNEAQ.

This clone is a singleton in its sample. V usage is TRBV6-1 and J usage is TRBJ1-2; D uncertain. Per the germline V gene, CDR1 is MNHNS and CDR2 is SASEGT. The CDR3 runs to 10 residues. V shed 3 bases and J shed 6 bases, with 2 bases lying between them. The CDR3 region has the DNA TGTGCCAGCAGTGACGATGGCTACACCTTC. As protein: CASSDDGYTF.

The chain recombines TRBV4-1 with TRBJ1-5; D is perhaps TRBD2 (5 bases). The DNA end favors TRBJ2-3, so the J call may be wrong. The CDR3 length is 15 residues. CDR1 is MGHRA and CDR2 is YSYEKL in the germline V gene. CDR3 residues: CASSVRAGSNQPQYF. CDR3 nucleotides: TGCGCCAGCAGCGTGCGAGCTGGGAGCAATCAGCCCCAGTATTTT.

This chain links TRBV27 with TRBJ2-1; D may be TRBD1 (5 bases). V shed 3 bases and J shed 10 bases, with 10 bases lying between them. The germline CDR1 and CDR2 sequences are MNHEY and SMNVEV (reference sequence). This CDR3 spans 12 amino acids. CDR3 sequence (DNA): TGTGCCAGCAGTTTTCCAGGGTCCGAGCAGTTCTTC. This translates into CASSFPGSEQFF.

This rearrangement joins TRBV6-5 to TRBJ1-1; D is undetermined. The germline V and J ends were trimmed by 8 bases and 0 bases, with 10 bases remaining between them. The V gene's germline CDR1 is MNHEY and CDR2 SVGAGI. This CDR3 is 13 amino acids long. CDR3 in amino acids: CASFGRLNTEAFF. CDR3 bases: TGTGCCAGCTTCGGGAGATTGAACACTGAAGCTTTCTTT.

This chain connects TRBV7-9 to TRBJ2-4; TRBD1 agrees at 7 bases. Germline CDR1 SEHNR, CDR2 FQNEAQ (reference sequence). The CDR3 loop spans 16 amino acids. The V and J ends lost 4 bases and 0 bases, in that order; junction bases with no gene match: 6. CDR3 nucleotides: TGTGCCAGCAGCTCCCCGACAGGGAAAGCCAAAAACATTCAGTACTTC. This gives the protein CASSSPTGKAKNIQYF.

In its sample, this clone was seen a few times. The V and J genes are TRBV18 and TRBJ2-7; D is perhaps TRBD2 (5 bases). The CDR3 length is 14 residues. Germline loops: CDR1 KGHSH, CDR2 LQKENI. V was clipped by 6 bases and J by 1 base, with 13 bases between them. CDR3 loop: CASSPGGGSYEQYF. In DNA, the CDR3 is TGTGCCAGCTCGCCTGGAGGAGGATCCTACGAGCAGTACTTC. The full variable domain, with the rest looked up from reference TRBV18 and TRBJ2-7, is NAGVMQNPRHLVRRRGQEARLRCSPMKGHSHVYWYRQLPEEGLKFMVYLQKENIIDESGMPKERFSAEFPKEGPSILRIQQVVRGDSAAYFCASSPGGGSYEQYFGPGTRLTVT.

V usage is TRBV11-1 and J usage is TRBJ2-1; 7 bases fit TRBD1. J lost 6 bases, V lost 3 bases, and 2 bases had no gene match. In germline, CDR1 is SGHAT, CDR2 FQDESV (reference sequence). The CDR3 runs 13 residues. The CDR3 nucleotides are TGTGCCAGCAGCTTTCGACAGGGCAATGAGCAGTTCTTC. This gives the protein CASSFRQGNEQFF.

V is TRBV5-1 and J is TRBJ2-5; 8 nucleotides match TRBD2. Germline values: CDR1 SGHRS, CDR2 YFSETQ. The V gene end was trimmed by 1 base and the J gene end by 5 bases; junction bases not matched to a gene: 7. The CDR3 consists of 15 residues. The CDR3 loop is CASSLNGRADETQYF. The CDR3 nucleotides read TGCGCCAGCAGCTTGAACGGGAGGGCAGATGAGACCCAGTACTTC.